This T cell receptor (beta chain) derives from a study of identical twins. Template switching added a universal primer site; cDNA carried unique molecular identifiers. MiXCR was run by TCRdb on the 5' RACE reads, yielding one entry per CDR3 protein. Among 470,000 or so distinct CDR3 sequences listed, around 24% were seen once. CDR3 length: 14 amino acids. Germline V CDR1 and CDR2: SNHLY, FYNNEI. The ends were cut back, 10 bases at V and 0 bases at J, with 13 bases in the middle. These data also formed part of another study, on T cells expressing NK-cell markers.

This chain uses TRBV2 with TRBJ2-1; D not resolved. Sequences were obtained from CD4+ T cells sorted from blood. The sequence came from a woman younger than 30 in good health. CDR3 DNA: TGTGCCACAACCCCGGACGCCTCCTACAATGAGCAGTTCTTC. Encoded protein: CATTPDASYNEQFF.